The 17 T cell receptor beta chains below come from one sample, sequenced in a study of T cells in Graves' hyperthyroidism and ophthalmopathy. Researchers took RNA transcripts and amplified the TCR beta CDR3 regions from them. In the first-round RT-PCR of the TCR CDR3, the HTBI primer set was used. Via MiXCR, TCRdb re-called the multiplex PCR reads, giving one row per CDR3 protein. The sample lists nearly 600,000 distinct CDR3 sequences; roughly 14% were seen once. Sequencing was done on a sample of blood. The receptors shown here come from a woman aged 30 to 39 with Graves' hyperthyroidism that later progressed to Graves' ophthalmopathy.

The CDR3 protein is CASRFSTVNYGYTF. The CDR3, as DNA: TGTGCCAGCAGATTCTCGACAGTAAACTATGGCTACACCTTC. The V gene is TRBV2, the J gene TRBJ1-2, with D perhaps matching TRBD1 (5 bases). V lost 6 bases to trimming and J lost 2 bases, with 13 bases between them. The germline V gene has CDR1 SNHLY and CDR2 FYNNEI. This CDR3 has 14 residues.

This clonotype was seen a few times. J is TRBJ2-4 and V is TRBV7-3; the D is unclear. Germline V lookup: CDR1 SGHTA, CDR2 FQGTGA. CDR3 length: 13 amino acids. The V end lost 6 bases, the J end lost 9 bases, and 15 bases lay between the germline ends. The CDR3 here is CASSFSSLGIQYF. The CDR3 region has the DNA TGTGCCAGCAGTTTCTCTTCTTTGGGCATTCAGTACTTC.

This chain joins TRBV5-4 and TRBJ2-5, with D perhaps matching TRBD1 (6 bases). With 4 bases removed from V and 4 bases from J, the gap between germline ends came to 14 bases. There are 14 residues in the CDR3. CDR1 and CDR2 from the germline V gene are SGHNT and YYREEE (reference sequence). CDR3 protein: CASSRGSGAETQYF. CDR3 coding DNA: TGTGCCAGCAGCCGAGGATCAGGGGCAGAGACCCAGTACTTC. Full variable domain (rest looked up from reference TRBV5-4 and TRBJ2-5): ETGVTQSPTHLIKTRGQQVTLRCSSQSGHNTVSWYQQALGQGPQFIFQYYREEENGRGNFPPRFSGLQFPNYSSELNVNALELDDSALYLCASSRGSGAETQYFGPGTRLLVL.

This clonotype was seen only a few times. The CDR3 protein is CASSHANVGVGYTF. The CDR3 coding sequence is TGTGCCAGCAGCCACGCGAACGTGGGGGTTGGCTACACCTTC. V and J are TRBV14 and TRBJ1-2; D is possibly TRBD1 (5 bases). Germline V lookup: CDR1 SGHDN, CDR2 FVKESK. There are 14 residues in the CDR3. The V and J ends lost 3 bases and 7 bases respectively, with 15 bases between them.

The chain employs TRBV20-1 and TRBJ2-2; 9 nucleotides match TRBD2. The CDR3 runs to 18 residues. J gave up 6 bases and V 0 bases, and 14 bases lay outside the gene matches. Germline lookup yields CDR1 DFQATT and CDR2 SNEGSKA (reference sequence). The CDR3 bases are TGCAGTGCTAGAGATCGGGCGGGGAAGAGCGGGAGGCCCGGGGAGCTGTTTTTT. It is translated as CSARDRAGKSGRPGELFF.

Remarks on this clonotype: Since the CDR3 does not end with the conserved phenylalanine or tryptophan, this likely comes from a read error. V usage is TRBV20-1 and J usage is TRBJ1-6; the match to TRBD1 covers 10 bases. The CDR3 is made up of 15 amino acids. Germline V gene lookup returns CDR1 DFQATT and CDR2 SNEGSKA (reference sequence). J lost 5 bases, V lost 6 bases, and 7 bases had no gene match. The DNA of the CDR3 is TGCAGTGCCGCGGGGACAGGGGATAATAATTCACCCCTCCACCTT. The encoded protein is CSAAGTGDNNSPLHL.

This clonotype has at least ten counts. This chain links TRBV11-2 with TRBJ2-3, with 9 bases fitting TRBD1. This CDR3 region has 14 residues. Trimming cost V 4 bases and J 6 bases; bases outside gene matches: 5. CDR1 and CDR2 (germline): SGHAT, FQNNGV. DNA for the CDR3: TGTGCCAGCAGCTGGGGACAGGGCTTTGATACGCAGTATTTT. Translation gives CASSWGQGFDTQYF.

This clonotype appeared a few times. The chain combines TRBV6-1 with TRBJ1-1, with a tentative D call TRBD1 (5 bases). The CDR3 extends over 13 amino acids. Germline assignment: CDR1 MNHNS and CDR2 SASEGT. V was cut by 6 bases and J by 7 bases, with 15 bases left in between. DNA of the CDR3: TGTGCCAGCAGAGCGGGGGGGGTCAGTGAAGCTTTCTTT. Translating gives CASRAGGVSEAFF.

This clonotype was observed many times. V and J are TRBV11-2 and TRBJ2-5, with D perhaps assigned TRBD1 or TRBD2 (5 bases each). Trimming left V 2 bases short and J 5 bases short, with 18 bases between. This CDR3 is 16 amino acids long. Per the germline V gene, CDR1 is SGHAT and CDR2 is FQNNGV. The CDR3 nucleotides are TGTGCCAGCAGCTTAAATCCGGGACGTGAGGGTGAGACCCAGTACTTC. This codes for CASSLNPGREGETQYF.

This clonotype occurred many times. This sequence joins TRBV7-2 and TRBJ2-2; TRBD2 agrees at 14 bases. This CDR3 contains 16 residues. Germline loops: CDR1 SGHTA, CDR2 FQGNSA. Losses at the gene ends were 4 bases for V and 6 bases for J; bases not matched to a gene: 4. The CDR3 loop is CASSSGLAGVPGELFF. DNA of the CDR3: TGTGCCAGCAGCTCGGGACTAGCGGGAGTACCCGGGGAGCTGTTTTTT.

This clonotype was seen at least ten times. Its ends do not fully match the called genes, so a read error is possible. This chain uses TRBV29-1 with TRBJ2-7; weak D call: TRBD2 (5 bases). Germline V gene lookup returns CDR1 SQVTM and CDR2 ANQGSEA. The CDR3 length is 13 residues. CDR3 sequence (DNA): TGCAGCGTTGATTGGTTGGACTCCAACGAGCAGTACTTC. It translates to CSVDWLDSNEQYF.

Of note for this clonotype: A read error may be the cause here, since a much bigger clone is one base away. The chain is built from TRBV10-3 and TRBJ1-3; weak D call: TRBD1 (6 bases). The CDR3 is made up of 15 amino acids. The germline CDR1 and CDR2 sequences are ENHRY and SYGVKD. V was shortened by 1 base and J by 4 bases, with 11 bases between the two germline ends. The CDR3 DNA sequence: TGTGCCATCAGTGAGTTGACAGGCTCGGGAAACACCATATATTTT. Its translation: CAISELTGSGNTIYF.

Many counts were recorded for this clonotype. The V and J genes are TRBV5-1 and TRBJ2-7; D possibly matches TRBD1 or TRBD2 (5 bases each). The CDR3 length is 12 residues. The germline V gene encodes CDR1 SGHRS and CDR2 YFSETQ. V shed 4 bases and J shed 11 bases, with 16 bases lying between them. The CDR3: CASSVTRDAEYF. In DNA, the CDR3 is TGCGCCAGCAGCGTTACCCGGGACGCGGAGTACTTC.

This clonotype appeared a few times. This chain connects TRBV19 to TRBJ2-7; D possibly corresponds to TRBD2 (6 bases). Trimming took 1 base from V and 3 from J, leaving 13 bases between them. Germline V CDR1 and CDR2: LNHDA, SQIVND (reference sequence). The CDR3 loop spans 15 amino acids. The CDR3 DNA reads TGTGCCAGTAGTATAGGAGGGCGGGAAATCTACGAGCAGTACTTC. It encodes CASSIGGREIYEQYF.

This rearrangement joins TRBV20-1 to TRBJ1-3; 7 bases fit TRBD1. Germline V gives CDR1 DFQATT, CDR2 SNEGSKA (reference sequence). This CDR3 is built from 17 residues. Unmatched junction bases numbered 12, after V lost 0 bases and J lost 4 bases. CDR3 sequence (DNA): TGCAGTGCTAGAGAAGGGGGCGGGACACTTCAAGGAAACACCATATATTTT. This codes for CSAREGGGTLQGNTIYF.

The chain joins TRBV18 to TRBJ2-7; a possible D gene is TRBD2 (6 bases). V lost 6 bases to trimming and J lost 6 bases, with 12 bases between them. The CDR3 is 12 residues long. Germline V CDR1 and CDR2: KGHSH, LQKENI. The CDR3 nucleotides read TGTGCCAGCTCTCCGGGGGAACTCGAGCAGTACTTC. Amino acid sequence: CASSPGELEQYF.

This clonotype was seen ten or more times. This rearrangement joins TRBV2 to TRBJ1-2; D gene uncertain. Germline CDR1 SNHLY, CDR2 FYNNEI. V was trimmed by 10 bases and J by 2 bases, leaving 14 bases between them. The CDR3 loop spans 13 amino acids. CDR3 nucleotides: TGTGCCACCCGGGCCCAGTCCAACTATGGCTACACCTTC. Translation: CATRAQSNYGYTF.